This T cell receptor (beta chain) was identified during a study of blood T cell repertoires in COVID-19 (dated by TCRdb to between 2020 and 2021). About the investigation overall: The collaborator samples originated in the United States, Italy and Spain and spanned the acute and convalescent phases of COVID-19. Samples were obtained from the ongoing ImmuneRACE study (first 160 participants) and from about 1,300 subjects provided by 6 global collaborators. The material from the prospective study consisted of cDNA or gDNA derived from T cells, B-cell-depleted T cells, or PBMCs. Nearly every sample came with metadata listing a de-identified subject ID, COVID-19 status, age in years and sex. The repertoires were released in a freely available public database intended as a resource for research on the immune response to SARS-CoV-2. Where available, HLA class I and class II types were taken from metadata supplied by the sample provider and were not determined by assay-based typing. The dataset comprised deeply sampled blood TCRbeta repertoires from subjects exposed to, actively infected with, or recovered from COVID-19. Broader findings and caveats from the paper: Clinical and demographic metadata were provided uncurated, with the amount varying by source and participant.

The CDR3 measures 14 amino acids from cysteine to phenylalanine. Here the CDR3 DNA is all that survives: 42 bases in frame from base 1. CDR1 MNHEY and CDR2 SMNVEV were looked up in the germline V gene (reference sequence). V sheds 2 bases and J sheds 4 bases, leaving 9 bases between their ends. As regards this clone: The antigen this receptor binds is unknown. No much larger clone is present one base from it, and per-base qualities are unavailable.

Collaborating institutions collected whole blood in K2EDTA tubes following their own protocols. Collaborator samples were shipped for TCRbeta analysis as frozen whole blood, isolated PBMCs, or DNA extracted from either sample type. The immunoSEQ Assay, a bias-controlled multiplex PCR, was used to amplify TCRbeta CDR3 regions from genomic DNA. The study's processing was this. The number of nucleated cells in each sample was estimated by amplification of reference gene primers within the assay. Sequence reads were collapsed and filtered to measure the absolute abundance of every unique TCRbeta CDR3 rearrangement. For each sample, productive Simpson clonality was calculated by taking the square root of Simpson's diversity index across productive rearrangements. Entries here come from immuneACCESS through TCRdb and include only in-frame sequences with V and J called. Some clones fail to appear in such tables; in the studies checked, an unresolved V gene covers under half of the shortfall, and the cause of the remainder is unknown. V, J and clone size are taken as reported in that table, and D and trimming were inferred from the DNA itself. The sample includes more than 80,000 clones, with over 80% observed a single time. Around 10% of the sample comes from the top ten.

This sequence uses TRBV27 and TRBJ1-3; the D gene assignment is ambiguous. This receptor was obtained from a man older than 75 with acute or convalescent COVID-19. Sequencing input: peripheral blood. The CDR3 region has the sequence CASSLGGPGNTIYF. The bases are TGTGCCAGCAGTTTAGGAGGGCCCGGAAACACCATATATTTT.